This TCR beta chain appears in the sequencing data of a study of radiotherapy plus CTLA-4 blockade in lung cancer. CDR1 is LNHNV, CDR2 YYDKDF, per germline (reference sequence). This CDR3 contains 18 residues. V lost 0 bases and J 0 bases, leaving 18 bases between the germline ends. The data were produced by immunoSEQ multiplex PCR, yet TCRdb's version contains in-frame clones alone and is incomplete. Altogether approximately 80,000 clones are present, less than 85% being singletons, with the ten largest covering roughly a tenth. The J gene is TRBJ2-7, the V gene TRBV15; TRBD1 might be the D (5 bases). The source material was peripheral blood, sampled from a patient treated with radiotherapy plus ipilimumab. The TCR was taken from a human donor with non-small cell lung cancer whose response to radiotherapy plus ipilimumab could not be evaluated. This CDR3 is CATSRDPFSGLSSYEQYF. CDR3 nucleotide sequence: TGTGCCACCAGCAGAGATCCGTTTTCAGGGCTCAGCTCCTACGAGCAGTACTTC. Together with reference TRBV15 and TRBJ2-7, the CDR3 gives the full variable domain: DAMVIQNPRYQVTQFGKPVTLSCSQTLNHNVMYWYQQKSSQAPKLLFHYYDKDFNNEADTPDNFQSRRPNTSFCFLDIRSPGLGDTAMYLCATSRDPFSGLSSYEQYFGPGTRLTVT.